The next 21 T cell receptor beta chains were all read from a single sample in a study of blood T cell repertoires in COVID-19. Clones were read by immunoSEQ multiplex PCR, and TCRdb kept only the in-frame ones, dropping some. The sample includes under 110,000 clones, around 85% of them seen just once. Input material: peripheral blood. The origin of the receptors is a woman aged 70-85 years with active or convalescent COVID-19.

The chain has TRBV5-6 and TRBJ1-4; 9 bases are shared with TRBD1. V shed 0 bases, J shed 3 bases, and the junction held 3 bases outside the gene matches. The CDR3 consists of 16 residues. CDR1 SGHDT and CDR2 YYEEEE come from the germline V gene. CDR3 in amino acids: CASSLDRGLSNEKLFF. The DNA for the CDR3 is TGTGCCAGCAGCTTGGACAGGGGGCTTTCTAATGAAAAACTGTTTTTT.

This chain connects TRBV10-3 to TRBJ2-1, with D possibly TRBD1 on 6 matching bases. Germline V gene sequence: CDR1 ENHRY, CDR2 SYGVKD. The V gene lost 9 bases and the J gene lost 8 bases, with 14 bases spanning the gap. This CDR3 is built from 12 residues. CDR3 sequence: CAMTGNGDEQFF. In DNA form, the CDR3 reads TGTGCCATGACAGGAAATGGGGATGAGCAGTTCTTC.

The CDR3 coding sequence is TGTGCCAGCAGCTTAGAAGGTGTCAGGGTTTTCAATGAGCAGTTCTTC. Its translation: CASSLEGVRVFNEQFF. V gene TRBV7-2 combines with J gene TRBJ2-1, with D perhaps matching TRBD1 (5 bases). Germline CDR1 and CDR2: SGHTA and FQGNSA. Trimming took 1 base from V and 6 from J, leaving 16 bases between them. This CDR3 spans 16 amino acids.

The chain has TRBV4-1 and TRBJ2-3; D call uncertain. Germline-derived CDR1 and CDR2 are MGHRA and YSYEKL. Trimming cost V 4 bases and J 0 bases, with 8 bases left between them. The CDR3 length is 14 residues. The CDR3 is CASSPTASTDTQYF. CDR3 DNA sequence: TGCGCCAGCAGCCCTACAGCTAGCACAGATACGCAGTATTTT.

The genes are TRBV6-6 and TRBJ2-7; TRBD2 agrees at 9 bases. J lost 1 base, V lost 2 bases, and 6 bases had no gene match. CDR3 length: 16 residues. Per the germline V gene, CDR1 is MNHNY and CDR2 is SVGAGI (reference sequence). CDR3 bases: TGTGCCAGCAGTTACCCGGCTAGCGGGACTTCCTACGAGCAGTACTTC. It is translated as CASSYPASGTSYEQYF.

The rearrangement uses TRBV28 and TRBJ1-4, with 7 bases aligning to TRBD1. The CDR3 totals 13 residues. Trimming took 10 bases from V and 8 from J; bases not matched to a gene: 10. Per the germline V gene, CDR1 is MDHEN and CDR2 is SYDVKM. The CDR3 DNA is TGTGCCACCTTCGACAGGGACCGAGAAAAACTGTTTTTT. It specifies CATFDRDREKLFF. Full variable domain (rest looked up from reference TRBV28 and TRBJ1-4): DVKVTQSSRYLVKRTGEKVFLECVQDMDHENMFWYRQDPGLGLRLIYFSYDVKMKEKGDIPEGYSVSREKKERFSLILESASTNQTSMYLCATFDRDREKLFFGSGTQLSVL.

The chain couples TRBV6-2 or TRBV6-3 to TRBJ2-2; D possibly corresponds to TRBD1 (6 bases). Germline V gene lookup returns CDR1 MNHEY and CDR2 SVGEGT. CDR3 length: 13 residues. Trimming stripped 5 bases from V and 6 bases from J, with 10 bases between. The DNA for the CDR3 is TGTGCCAGCAGTCGACAGGCTCCCGGGGAGCTGTTTTTT. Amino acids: CASSRQAPGELFF.

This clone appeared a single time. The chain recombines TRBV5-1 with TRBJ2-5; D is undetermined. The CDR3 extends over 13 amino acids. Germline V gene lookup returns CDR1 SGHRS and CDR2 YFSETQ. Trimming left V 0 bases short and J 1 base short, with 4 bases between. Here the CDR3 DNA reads TGCGCCAGCAGCTTGGGTCTCCAAGAGACCCAGTACTTC. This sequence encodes CASSLGLQETQYF.

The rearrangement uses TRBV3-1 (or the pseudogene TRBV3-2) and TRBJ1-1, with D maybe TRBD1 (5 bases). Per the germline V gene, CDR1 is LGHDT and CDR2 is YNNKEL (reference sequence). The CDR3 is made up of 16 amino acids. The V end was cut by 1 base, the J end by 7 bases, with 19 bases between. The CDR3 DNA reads TGTGCCAGCAGCCAAGGTTTGGGGCGTCTTATTAGTGAAGCTTTCTTT. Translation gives CASSQGLGRLISEAFF.

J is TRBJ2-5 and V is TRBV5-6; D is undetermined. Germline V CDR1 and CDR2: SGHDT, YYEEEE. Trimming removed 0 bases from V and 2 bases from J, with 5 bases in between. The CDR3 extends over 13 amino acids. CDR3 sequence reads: CASSLVQQETQYF. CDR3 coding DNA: TGTGCCAGCAGCTTGGTACAACAAGAGACCCAGTACTTC.

The CDR3, as DNA: TGTGCCAGCTCACTTGGCCAGGGTAGTTCCCAAACTGAAGCTTTCTTT. Its translation is CASSLGQGSSQTEAFF. This chain joins TRBV18 and TRBJ1-1, with D perhaps matching TRBD1 (5 bases). This CDR3 is 16 amino acids long. Germline V lookup: CDR1 KGHSH, CDR2 LQKENI. Trimming pared 4 bases from V and 5 bases from J, leaving 20 bases between.

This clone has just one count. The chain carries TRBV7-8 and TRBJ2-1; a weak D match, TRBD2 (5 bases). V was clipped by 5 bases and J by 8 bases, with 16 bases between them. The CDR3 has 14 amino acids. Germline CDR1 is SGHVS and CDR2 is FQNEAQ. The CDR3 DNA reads TGTGCCAGCAGCCTCCAGACCGTCGGGGATGAGCAGTTCTTC. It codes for CASSLQTVGDEQFF.

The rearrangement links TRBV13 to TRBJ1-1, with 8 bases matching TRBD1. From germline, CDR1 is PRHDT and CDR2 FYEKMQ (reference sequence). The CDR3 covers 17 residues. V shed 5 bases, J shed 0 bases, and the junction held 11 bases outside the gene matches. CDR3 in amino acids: CASSPTHRGAMNTEAFF. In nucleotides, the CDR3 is TGTGCCAGCAGCCCCACACACAGGGGGGCAATGAACACTGAAGCTTTCTTT.

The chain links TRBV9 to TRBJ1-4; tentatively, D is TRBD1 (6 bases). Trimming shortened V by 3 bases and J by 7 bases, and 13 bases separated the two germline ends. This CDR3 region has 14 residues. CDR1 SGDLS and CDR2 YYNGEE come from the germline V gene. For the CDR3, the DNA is TGTGCCAGCAGCGCACAGGGCGGAGGTGAAAAACTGTTTTTT. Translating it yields CASSAQGGGEKLFF. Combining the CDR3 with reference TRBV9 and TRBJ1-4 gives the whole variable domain DSGVTQTPKHLITATGQRVTLRCSPRSGDLSVYWYQQSLDQGLQFLIQYYNGEERAKGNILERFSAQQFPDLHSELNLSSLELGDSALYFCASSAQGGGEKLFFGSGTQLSVL.

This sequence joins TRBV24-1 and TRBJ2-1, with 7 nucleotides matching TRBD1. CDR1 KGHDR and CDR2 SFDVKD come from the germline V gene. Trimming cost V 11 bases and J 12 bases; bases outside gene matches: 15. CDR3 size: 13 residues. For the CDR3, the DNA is TGTGCCAGCCAGGGGGACAAGGCTCCGGGGCAGTTCTTC. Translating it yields CASQGDKAPGQFF.

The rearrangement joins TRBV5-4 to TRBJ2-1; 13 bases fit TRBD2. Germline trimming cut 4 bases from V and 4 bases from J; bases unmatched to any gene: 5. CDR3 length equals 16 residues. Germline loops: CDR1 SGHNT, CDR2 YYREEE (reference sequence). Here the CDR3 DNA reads TGTGCCAGCAGCCCTGGGACTAGCGGGAATTACAATGAGCAGTTCTTC. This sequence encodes CASSPGTSGNYNEQFF.

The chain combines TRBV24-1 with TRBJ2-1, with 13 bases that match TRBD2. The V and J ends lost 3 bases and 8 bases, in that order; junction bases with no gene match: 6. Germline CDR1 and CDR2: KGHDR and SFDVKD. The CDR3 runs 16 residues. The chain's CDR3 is CATSDRTSGRVDEQFF. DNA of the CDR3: TGTGCCACCAGTGATCGGACTAGCGGGAGAGTAGATGAGCAGTTCTTC.

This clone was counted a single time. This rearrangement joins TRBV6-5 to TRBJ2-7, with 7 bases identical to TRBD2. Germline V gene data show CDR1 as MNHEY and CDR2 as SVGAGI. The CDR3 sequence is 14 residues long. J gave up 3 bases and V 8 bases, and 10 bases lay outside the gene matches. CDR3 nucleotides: TGTGCCAGCCGCCCCCGGGGGGACTTCTACGAGCAGTACTTC. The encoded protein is CASRPRGDFYEQYF.

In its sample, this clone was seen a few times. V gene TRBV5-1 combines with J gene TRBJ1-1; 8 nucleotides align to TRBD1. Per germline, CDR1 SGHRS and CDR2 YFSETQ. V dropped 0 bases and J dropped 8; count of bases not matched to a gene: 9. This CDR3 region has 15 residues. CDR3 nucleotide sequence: TGCGCCAGCAGCTTGGATCCGGGACAGGAATTCGAAGCTTTCTTT. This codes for CASSLDPGQEFEAFF.

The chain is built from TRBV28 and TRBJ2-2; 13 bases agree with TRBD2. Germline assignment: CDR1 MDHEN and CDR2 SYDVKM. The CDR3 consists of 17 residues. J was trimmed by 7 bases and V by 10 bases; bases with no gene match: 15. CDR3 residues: CANNTGTSGIWRGELFF. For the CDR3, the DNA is TGTGCCAACAATACCGGGACTAGCGGGATTTGGCGCGGGGAGCTGTTTTTT. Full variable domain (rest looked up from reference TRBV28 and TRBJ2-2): DVKVTQSSRYLVKRTGEKVFLECVQDMDHENMFWYRQDPGLGLRLIYFSYDVKMKEKGDIPEGYSVSREKKERFSLILESASTNQTSMYLCANNTGTSGIWRGELFFGEGSRLTVL.

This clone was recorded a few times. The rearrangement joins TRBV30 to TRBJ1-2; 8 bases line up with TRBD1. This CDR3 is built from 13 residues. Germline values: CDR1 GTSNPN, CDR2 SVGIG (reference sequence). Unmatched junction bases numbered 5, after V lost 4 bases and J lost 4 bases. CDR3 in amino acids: CAWTYDRGYGYTF. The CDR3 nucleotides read TGTGCCTGGACTTATGACAGGGGCTATGGCTACACCTTC. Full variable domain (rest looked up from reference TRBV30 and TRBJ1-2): SQTIHQWPATLVQPVGSPLSLECTVEGTSNPNLYWYRQAAGRGLQLLFYSVGIGQISSEVPQNLSASRPQDRQFILSSKKLLLSDSGFYLCAWTYDRGYGYTFGSGTRLTVV.